At least ten counts were recorded for the clone carrying this T cell receptor (beta chain). Its antigen is as yet unknown. The data are from a study of early T cells in non-severe SARS-CoV-2 infection. Study-level information: With bulk RNA from unsorted whole blood as input, sequencing yielded unpaired chains.

Notes on the study in general: Clonotype matching in VDJdb favored anti-spike CD8 responses and did not capture private and CD4 specificities.

This CDR3 spans 15 amino acids. Germline V lookup: CDR1 SEHNR, CDR2 FQNEAQ (reference sequence). J lost 1 base, V lost 4 bases, and 3 bases had no gene match. Unique molecular identifiers tagged individual cDNA molecules. TCRdb recomputed calls from the 5' RACE reads with MiXCR, one row per CDR3 protein. This sample has about 77,000 distinct CDR3 sequences, with about 16% found just once. Source material: whole blood. The V gene is TRBV7-9, the J gene TRBJ2-2, with 7 bases matching TRBD1. The receptor was derived from an adult who was a healthcare worker with PCR-confirmed SARS-CoV-2 infection or an uninfected control (not recorded which). CDR3 coding DNA: TGTGCCAGCAGCTCAACAGGGGTGAACACCGGGGAGCTGTTTTTT. Its protein product is CASSSTGVNTGELFF.